The clone carrying this T cell receptor (beta chain) appeared a few times. The antigen remains undetermined. Trimming took 7 bases from V and 1 from J; bases not matched to a gene: 4. CDR3 length: 14 amino acids. Germline lookup yields CDR1 SNHLY and CDR2 FYNNEI. MiXCR, run by TCRdb on the 5' RACE reads, gives a single entry per CDR3 protein. The table has roughly 190,000 distinct CDR3 sequences, 15% seen once; the top ten hold 35% to 45%. The entry originates in a study of identical twins. The study's findings and limits: Its conclusions, products of cross-sectional statistical analysis, did not come from following the same donors.

The same data also contributed to another study, on T cells expressing NK-cell markers.

This sequence was found in a woman aged 18-30 years in good health. Material: CD8+ T cells sorted from blood. The V gene is TRBV2, the J gene TRBJ1-1; TRBD1 matches 9 bases. CDR3 in amino acids: CASKTGGTNTEAFF. The CDR3 DNA follows: TGTGCCAGCAAGACAGGGGGAACGAACACTGAAGCTTTCTTT.